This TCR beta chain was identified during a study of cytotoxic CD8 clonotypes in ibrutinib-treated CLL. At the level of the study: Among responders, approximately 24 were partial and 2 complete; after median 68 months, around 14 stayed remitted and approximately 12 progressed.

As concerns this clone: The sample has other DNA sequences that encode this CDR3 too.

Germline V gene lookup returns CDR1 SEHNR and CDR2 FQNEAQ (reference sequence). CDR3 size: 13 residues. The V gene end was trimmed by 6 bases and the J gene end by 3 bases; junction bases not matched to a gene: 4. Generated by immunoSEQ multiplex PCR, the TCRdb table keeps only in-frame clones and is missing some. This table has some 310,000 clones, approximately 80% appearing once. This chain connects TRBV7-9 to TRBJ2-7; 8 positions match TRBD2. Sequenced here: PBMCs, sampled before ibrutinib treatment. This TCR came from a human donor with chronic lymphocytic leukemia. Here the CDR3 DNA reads TGTGCCAGCAGTTCAAGCGGGAGCTACGAGCAGTACTTC. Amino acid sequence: CASSSSGSYEQYF.